This TCR beta chain was recovered during a study of blood T cell repertoires in COVID-19. About the study: The analysed material was cDNA or gDNA that came from T cells, B-cell-depleted T cells, or PBMCs.

Sequenced by immunoSEQ multiplex PCR; TCRdb stores in-frame clones only, minus some. This repertoire shows around 190,000 clones, over 75% found once; its top ten account for under 15%. Germline loops: CDR1 MGHDK, CDR2 SYGVNS. The CDR3 loop spans 13 amino acids. The germline V and J ends were trimmed by 2 bases and 8 bases, with 12 bases remaining between them. This clone occurred a few times. The sequence derives from a woman aged 45-60 years with acute or convalescent COVID-19. V is TRBV25-1 and J is TRBJ1-2; D might be TRBD1 (6 bases). Sequenced input: peripheral blood. The CDR3 sequence is CASSEGRGGGYTF. CDR3 DNA sequence: TGTGCCAGCAGTGAAGGCAGGGGTGGGGGCTACACCTTC.